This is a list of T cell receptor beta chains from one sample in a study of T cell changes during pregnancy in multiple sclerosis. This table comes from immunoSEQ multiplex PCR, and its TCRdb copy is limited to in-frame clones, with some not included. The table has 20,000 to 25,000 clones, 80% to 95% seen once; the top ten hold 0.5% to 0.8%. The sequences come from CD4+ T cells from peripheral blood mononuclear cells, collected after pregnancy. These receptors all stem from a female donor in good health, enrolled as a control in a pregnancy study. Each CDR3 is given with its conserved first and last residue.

CDR3 protein: CASSPGGATHQPQHF
J gene: TRBJ1-5
V gene: TRBV18
CDR3 length: 15

CDR3 protein: CASSLLVTNYGYTF
J gene: TRBJ1-2
V gene: TRBV5-8
CDR3 length: 14

CDR3 protein: CATSRGLANNEQFF
J gene: TRBJ2-1
V gene: TRBV15
CDR3 length: 14

CDR3 protein: CASRGLQGRYSNQPQHF
J gene: TRBJ1-5
V gene: TRBV28
CDR3 length: 17

CDR3 protein: CASNTFGAGETQYF
J gene: TRBJ2-5
V gene: TRBV11-2
CDR3 length: 14

CDR3 protein: CASSPGANYEQYF
J gene: TRBJ2-7
V gene: TRBV18
CDR3 length: 13

CDR3 protein: CASSIRGLNTEAFF
J gene: TRBJ1-1
V gene: TRBV19
CDR3 length: 14

CDR3 protein: CASKDNPYSANEKLFF
J gene: TRBJ1-4
V gene: TRBV19
CDR3 length: 16

CDR3 protein: CASSGSTLNEQYF
J gene: TRBJ2-7
V gene: TRBV9
CDR3 length: 13

CDR3 protein: CATSRDRGPYNEQFF
J gene: TRBJ2-1
V gene: TRBV15
CDR3 length: 15

CDR3 protein: CASSPNRDRSLYGYTF
J gene: TRBJ1-2
V gene: TRBV11-2
CDR3 length: 16

CDR3 protein: CASSALREPQFF
J gene: TRBJ2-1
V gene: TRBV6-1
CDR3 length: 12

CDR3 protein: CASSLRAGTLEAFF
J gene: TRBJ1-1
V gene: TRBV5-6
CDR3 length: 14

CDR3 protein: CASSIPGRYGYTF
J gene: TRBJ1-2
V gene: TRBV19
CDR3 length: 13

CDR3 protein: CSWAGVGETQYF
J gene: TRBJ2-5
V gene: TRBV29-1
CDR3 length: 12

CDR3 protein: CAWAKVTWTSGRRKDTQYF
J gene: TRBJ2-3
V gene: TRBV30
CDR3 length: 19

CDR3 protein: CASSDGTGSGNTIYF
J gene: TRBJ1-3
V gene: TRBV6-4
CDR3 length: 15

CDR3 protein: CASTTQGATEAFF
J gene: TRBJ1-1
V gene: TRBV7-9
CDR3 length: 13

CDR3 protein: CASSLDPSMDEQFF
J gene: TRBJ2-1
V gene: TRBV11-3
CDR3 length: 14

CDR3 protein: CASSLDRRLAGWAYNEQFF
J gene: TRBJ2-1
V gene: TRBV7-2
CDR3 length: 19

CDR3 protein: CAIPSSSYNEQFF
J gene: TRBJ2-1
V gene: TRBV28
CDR3 length: 13

CDR3 protein: CASSGTGTGGFEQYF
J gene: TRBJ2-7
V gene: TRBV18
CDR3 length: 15

CDR3 protein: CASGLLAGVGGGELFF
J gene: TRBJ2-2
V gene: TRBV19
CDR3 length: 16

CDR3 protein: CSVDGLAVNEQFF
J gene: TRBJ2-1
V gene: TRBV29-1
CDR3 length: 13

CDR3 protein: CASKQGVNTEAFF
J gene: TRBJ1-1
V gene: TRBV5-1
CDR3 length: 13

CDR3 protein: CASSLKLRETRGETQYF
J gene: TRBJ2-5
V gene: TRBV5-6
CDR3 length: 17

CDR3 protein: CAIGRLLLGYYEQYF
J gene: TRBJ2-7
V gene: TRBV10-3
CDR3 length: 15

CDR3 protein: CASRLTGGTSYEQYF
J gene: TRBJ2-7
V gene: TRBV2
CDR3 length: 15

CDR3 protein: CASSPQSVGYTF
J gene: TRBJ1-2
V gene: TRBV7-9
CDR3 length: 12

CDR3 protein: CASSYGGGTEAFF
J gene: TRBJ1-1
V gene: TRBV6-6
CDR3 length: 13

CDR3 protein: CASKFQWLAFDTQYF
J gene: TRBJ2-3
V gene: TRBV5-1
CDR3 length: 15

CDR3 protein: CASSLGQIEQFF
J gene: TRBJ2-1
V gene: TRBV7-6
CDR3 length: 12

CDR3 protein: CASSLGALQETQYF
J gene: TRBJ2-5
V gene: TRBV7-2
CDR3 length: 14

CDR3 protein: CASSRAGTDGTQYF
J gene: TRBJ2-5
V gene: TRBV18
CDR3 length: 14

CDR3 protein: CASSLAGGTGNEQFF
J gene: TRBJ2-1
V gene: TRBV5-1
CDR3 length: 15

CDR3 protein: CASSPGLNSPLHF
J gene: TRBJ1-6
V gene: TRBV7-3
CDR3 length: 13

CDR3 protein: CASSPKGGGAYEQYF
J gene: TRBJ2-7
V gene: TRBV5-4
CDR3 length: 15

CDR3 protein: CASSPGTGGAYEQYF
J gene: TRBJ2-7
V gene: TRBV28
CDR3 length: 15

CDR3 protein: CASSPQVRGTEAFF
J gene: TRBJ1-1
V gene: TRBV6-1
CDR3 length: 14

CDR3 protein: CASGRAGVPSDTQYF
J gene: TRBJ2-3
V gene: TRBV5-1
CDR3 length: 15

CDR3 protein: CASSQDGLVRPPIF
J gene: TRBJ2-1
V gene: TRBV14
CDR3 length: 14

CDR3 protein: CASQSQGSSPLHF
J gene: TRBJ1-6
V gene: TRBV7-9
CDR3 length: 13

CDR3 protein: CASSTNRAGANVLTF
J gene: TRBJ2-6
V gene: TRBV5-4
CDR3 length: 15

CDR3 protein: CASSIKDNLYEQYF
J gene: TRBJ2-7
V gene: TRBV19
CDR3 length: 14

CDR3 protein: CASSKGLAGGTDTQYF
J gene: TRBJ2-3
V gene: TRBV5-1
CDR3 length: 16

CDR3 protein: CASSRDSQVTEAFF
J gene: TRBJ1-1
V gene: TRBV18
CDR3 length: 14

CDR3 protein: CASSQGQGGQTQYF
J gene: TRBJ2-5
V gene: TRBV7-8
CDR3 length: 14

CDR3 protein: CAWAAVFGQPQHF
J gene: TRBJ1-5
V gene: TRBV30
CDR3 length: 13

CDR3 protein: CASTRGTSSNTGELFF
J gene: TRBJ2-2
V gene: TRBV2
CDR3 length: 16

CDR3 protein: CASSLYRTSRETQYF
J gene: TRBJ2-5
V gene: TRBV5-5
CDR3 length: 15

CDR3 protein: CASSSTGDRGGYEQYF
J gene: TRBJ2-7
V gene: TRBV6-6
CDR3 length: 16